A selection of T cell receptor beta chains follows, all from one sample in a study of cytomegalovirus exposure and HLA in healthy donors. Only in-frame clones appear in the TCRdb table, and some are missing; sequencing was by immunoSEQ multiplex PCR. The sample has 150,000 or so clones; less than 90% are singletons. What was sequenced was PBMCs. Receptor source: a man in his late teens or twenties in good health and CMV-seronegative. The CDR3 runs from the conserved cysteine through the conserved F or W. The D gene is left open where the match is weak. Not every row has a clone size; where given, it reads once, few, many or a size class.

V,size,D,CDR3
TRBV2,NA,NA,CASREGRDQPQHF
TRBV15,NA,TRBD1,CATSRGHRGRNTEAFF
TRBV4-3,NA,TRBD2,CASSPGTSGSHEQFF
TRBV5-6,NA,NA,CASSLSVGAGRGETQYF
TRBV7-9,once,NA,CASSSLGGANYGYTF
TRBV7-2,NA,NA,CASSPRAMGGWGNTIYF
TRBV21-1,NA,NA,CASSPPKRKVFIYEQYF
TRBV5-1,NA,NA,CASSQTGTYTEAFF
TRBV7-8,NA,NA,CASTQTRVRDTQYF
TRBV19,NA,NA,CASSIKTTRNQPQHF
TRBV6-1,few,NA,CASSPRTNYQPQHF
TRBV25-1,NA,TRBD1,CASSESDRVWGTDTQYF